This TCR beta chain came from a study of a mutant IDH1 vaccine in newly diagnosed glioma (dated by TCRdb to the early 2020s). Study-level background: Vaccination started 4-6 weeks after radiotherapy alone, or was given together with temozolomide cycles in the groups whose treatment included chemotherapy. Of the 32 treated patients, approximately 62% were male and approximately 38% were female, and the mean age was approximately 39 years. Prior to enrollment, standard therapy consisting of radiotherapy alone, temozolomide alone, or radiochemotherapy with temozolomide had been administered to patients, with the combination being received by most patients. Visit V12 was the week-35 safety follow-up and visit V13 was the week-47 end of study. Six visits were used for peripheral blood collection: V03 (baseline), V05, V07, V10, V12 and V13. Longitudinal TCRB deep sequencing was done for 25 to 30 treated patients, wherever samples were available for exploratory analyses.

Paper-wide results and their limitations: Across multiple MHC alleles, vaccine-induced immune responses were seen in 85% to 95% of patients. Selection of PBMC samples for TCRB deep sequencing was based on availability. Changes in the top peripheral T cell clonotypes picked up by TCRB sequencing did not appear to be linked to pseudoprogression. According to the authors, sample limitations meant that analyses of patient blood samples could not be reproduced.

For this clone: No antigen is known for it. Per-base qualities were not stored, and no clone one base away is much larger.

The library relied on the immunoSEQ multiplex PCR assay. Rearranged TCR beta chain sequences were amplified using the hsTCRB Kit according to the manufacturer's protocol. TCRB libraries were sequenced on an Illumina MiSeq. In the original analysis: Demultiplexing, trimming and gene mapping were performed with the kit vendor's proprietary platform. The immuneACCESS repertoire file appears here via TCRdb, limited to in-frame rearrangements. These files lack a portion of the clones; in checked studies, under half of the deficit traces to unresolved V genes, and the cause of the others is not known. V, J and clone size are those of that table, while D and trimming were read from the DNA. The table for this sample lists about 48,000 clones; under 85% of them were counted only once. Approximately 6.3% of the sample lies in the top ten. From the cysteine up to the phenylalanine, the CDR3 has a length of 13 residues. The entry retains the CDR3 DNA only, 39 bases that are in frame from base 1. The germline V gene supplies CDR1 MNHNS and CDR2 SASEGT. Trimming removed 1 base from V and 12 bases from J, leaving 13 bases between the germline ends.

What this sample's time point label stands for: week 35, safety follow-up. Each vaccine dose, consisting of 300 ug of a 20-mer mutant IDH1 peptide in Montanide, was administered subcutaneously with topical imiquimod. Patients received eight vaccinations in weeks 1, 3, 5, 7, 11, 15, 19 and 23, corresponding to visits V03 through V10. Donors had newly diagnosed WHO grade 3 or 4 IDH1-mutant astrocytomas with loss of nuclear ATRX. The samples were drawn from NOA16, a multicentre, single-arm, open-label phase I trial in Germany that tested a mutant IDH1 peptide vaccine in humans for the first time. Genomic DNA for TCRB sequencing was extracted from EDTA blood using the DNeasy Blood and Tissue Kit.

The receptor's source is a man aged 35 to 55 with glioma. The chain links TRBV6-1 with TRBJ2-1; TRBD2 could be the D gene, as 5 bases match. The sample was PBMCs, taken from a glioma patient whose treatment included an IDH1 peptide vaccine. The CDR3 reads CASSEEAVRGQFF. The nucleotides are TGTGCCAGCAGTGAAGAGGCGGTCCGGGGGCAGTTCTTC.